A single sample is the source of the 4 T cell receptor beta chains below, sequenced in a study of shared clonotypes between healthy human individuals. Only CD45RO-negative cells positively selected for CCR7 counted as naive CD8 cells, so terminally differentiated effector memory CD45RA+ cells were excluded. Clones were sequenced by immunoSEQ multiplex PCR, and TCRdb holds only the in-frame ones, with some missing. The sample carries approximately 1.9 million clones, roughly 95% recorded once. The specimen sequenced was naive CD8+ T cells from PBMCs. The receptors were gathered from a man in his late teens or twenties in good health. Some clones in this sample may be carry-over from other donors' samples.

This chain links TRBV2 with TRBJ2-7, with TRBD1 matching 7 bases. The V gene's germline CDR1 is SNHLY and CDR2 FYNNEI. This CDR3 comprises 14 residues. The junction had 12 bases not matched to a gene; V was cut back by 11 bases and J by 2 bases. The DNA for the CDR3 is TGTGCCCTTAGGAAGGACAGGAATCCCTACGAGCAGTACTTC. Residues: CALRKDRNPYEQYF.

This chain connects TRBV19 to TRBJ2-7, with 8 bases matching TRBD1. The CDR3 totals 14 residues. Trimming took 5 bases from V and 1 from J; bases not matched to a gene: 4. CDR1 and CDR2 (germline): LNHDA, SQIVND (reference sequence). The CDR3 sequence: CASSHNRGSYEQYF. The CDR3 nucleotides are TGTGCCAGTAGTCACAACAGGGGGTCCTACGAGCAGTACTTC.

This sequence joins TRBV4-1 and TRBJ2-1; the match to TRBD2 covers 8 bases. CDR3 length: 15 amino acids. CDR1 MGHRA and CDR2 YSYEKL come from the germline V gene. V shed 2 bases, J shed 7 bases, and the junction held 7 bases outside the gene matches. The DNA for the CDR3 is TGCGCCAGCAGCCAACCCCCCGGGACTAGTAATGAGCAGTTCTTC. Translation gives CASSQPPGTSNEQFF.

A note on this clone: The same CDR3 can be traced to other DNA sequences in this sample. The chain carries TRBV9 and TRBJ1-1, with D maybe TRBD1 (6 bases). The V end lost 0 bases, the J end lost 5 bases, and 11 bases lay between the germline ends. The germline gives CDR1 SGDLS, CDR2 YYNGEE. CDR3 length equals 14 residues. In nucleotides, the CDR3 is TGTGCCAGCAGCGTAGGAGGGGGAACGACTGAAGCTTTCTTT. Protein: CASSVGGGTTEAFF.